This TCR beta chain was sequenced during a study of T cell responses to AZD1222 COVID-19 vaccine. Points on this clone: Its specificity is unknown.

Assay used: immunoSEQ multiplex PCR; TCRdb lists only in-frame clones, some missing. The sample contains about 120,000 clones, approximately 90% of which appear only once. This CDR3 comprises 13 residues. The germline CDR1 and CDR2 sequences are SNHLY and FYNNEI. V gave up 3 bases and J gave up 4 bases; unmatched junction bases: 1. Study findings and constraints: Distributed over spike, vaccine-associated CD4 TCRs predominated at 160-218 and 743-854. Reports indicate that nearly half of spike-specific TCRs are directed at unmutated variant regions. Donors, mostly white British, included more females; clonal diversity was possibly underestimated.

The sequence was obtained from an adult who received the AZD1222 COVID-19 vaccine. This sequence joins TRBV2 and TRBJ1-2, with 8 bases lining up with TRBD1. The input for sequencing was peripheral blood, taken 28 days after the second AZD1222 dose. CDR3 nucleotide sequence: TGTGCCAGCAGTGAGGACAGGGTCTATGGCTACACCTTC. Translation gives CASSEDRVYGYTF.